The 11 T cell receptor beta chains given below trace back to one sample, sequenced in a study of T cell responses to AZD1222 COVID-19 vaccine. The data were produced by immunoSEQ multiplex PCR, yet TCRdb's version contains in-frame clones alone and is incomplete. The sample consists of tens of thousands of clones, approximately 89% of them appearing once. This specimen consisted of peripheral blood, obtained on day 0 of AZD1222 vaccination. All receptors derive from an adult in good health.

This rearrangement joins TRBV10-3 to TRBJ2-4, with 10 nucleotides matching TRBD1. The CDR3 length is 13 residues. Per germline, CDR1 ENHRY and CDR2 SYGVKD. Trimming removed 1 base from V and 15 bases from J; junction bases left unmatched: 6. As DNA, the CDR3 is TGTGCCATCAGTGAGTTCCAAGGACAGGGGGTGTACTTC. The encoded protein is CAISEFQGQGVYF.

In this sample, this clone turned up once. The chain links TRBV5-1 to TRBJ2-7, with 9 bases lining up with TRBD1. This CDR3 spans 16 amino acids. CDR1 SGHRS and CDR2 YFSETQ come from the germline V gene. V trimming: 4 bases; J trimming: 7 bases; junction bases outside the gene matches: 15. This CDR3 reads CASSQLGTGTFREQYF. Written as DNA, the CDR3 is TGCGCCAGCAGCCAACTTGGGACAGGGACGTTTCGGGAGCAGTACTTC. The full variable domain, in which reference TRBV5-1 and TRBJ2-7 provide the parts outside the CDR3, is KAGVTQTPRYLIKTRGQQVTLSCSPISGHRSVSWYQQTPGQGLQFLFEYFSETQRNKGNFPGRFSGRQFSNSRSEMNVSTLELGDSALYLCASSQLGTGTFREQYFGPGTRLTVT.

The chain joins TRBV19 to TRBJ2-7; perhaps TRBD2 as D (5 bases). V lost 0 bases and J lost 2, with 11 bases in between. The CDR3 runs to 15 residues. CDR1 LNHDA and CDR2 SQIVND come from the germline V gene (reference sequence). The CDR3 region has the DNA TGTGCCAGTAGTATAGAAGGCGGACTGACCTACGAGCAGTACTTC. Residues: CASSIEGGLTYEQYF. Drawing the rest from reference TRBV19 and TRBJ2-7, the complete variable domain is DGGITQSPKYLFRKEGQNVTLSCEQNLNHDAMYWYRQDPGQGLRLIYYSQIVNDFQKGDIAEGYSVSREKKESFPLTVTSAQKNPTAFYLCASSIEGGLTYEQYFGPGTRLTVT.

This clone appeared a few times. The chain recombines TRBV3-1 (or the pseudogene TRBV3-2) with TRBJ1-2; D is perhaps TRBD1 (5 bases). V was cut by 1 base and J by 6 bases, with 9 bases left in between. Germline CDR1 is LGHDT and CDR2 is YNNKEL (reference sequence). The CDR3 has 13 amino acids. CDR3 in amino acids: CASSQAQGNGYTF. In nucleotides, the CDR3 is TGTGCCAGCAGCCAAGCTCAGGGAAATGGCTACACCTTC.

The rearrangement links TRBV28 to TRBJ2-1, with 9 bases aligning to TRBD2. J lost 4 bases, V lost 5 bases, and 6 bases had no gene match. CDR1 MDHEN and CDR2 SYDVKM come from the germline V gene. The CDR3 totals 15 residues. CDR3 DNA sequence: TGTGCCAGCAGTCCCCAAGCGGGGGGTTACAATGAGCAGTTCTTC. Its protein product is CASSPQAGGYNEQFF.

The chain has TRBV7-2 and TRBJ2-1; 7 positions match TRBD2. J gave up 0 bases and V 6 bases, and 5 bases lay outside the gene matches. The CDR3 is 15 residues long. Germline values: CDR1 SGHTA, CDR2 FQGNSA. The CDR3 reads CASRQRTSSYNEQFF. DNA of the CDR3: TGTGCCAGCAGGCAAAGGACTAGCTCCTACAATGAGCAGTTCTTC.

This clone has a single count. V is TRBV7-2 and J is TRBJ2-1; 11 nucleotides agree with TRBD2. CDR3 length: 15 residues. V lost 6 bases to trimming and J lost 1 base; unmatched junction nucleotides: 2. From germline, CDR1 is SGHTA and CDR2 FQGNSA. The CDR3 loop is CASSSSGRSYNEQFF. CDR3 sequence (DNA): TGTGCCAGCAGTTCTAGCGGGAGGTCCTACAATGAGCAGTTCTTC.

The chain combines TRBV30 with TRBJ1-6; tentative D call: TRBD1 (6 bases). V lost 4 bases and J lost 5, with 9 bases in between. This CDR3 has 13 amino acids. Germline values: CDR1 GTSNPN, CDR2 SVGIG (reference sequence). The CDR3 reads CAWTGQDNSPLHF. The CDR3, as DNA: TGTGCCTGGACGGGACAAGATAATTCACCCCTCCACTTT.

This clone was counted a few times. V is TRBV7-8 and J is TRBJ1-3; D is unclear. In germline, CDR1 is SGHVS, CDR2 FQNEAQ. The CDR3 contains 17 residues. Trimming cost V 4 bases and J 0 bases, with 16 bases left between them. The CDR3: CASSSRRIGPSGNTIYF. Written as DNA, the CDR3 is TGTGCCAGCAGCTCTCGGCGGATAGGGCCCTCTGGAAACACCATATATTTT. Using reference TRBV7-8 and TRBJ1-3 for the parts outside the CDR3, the full variable domain is GAGVSQSPRYKVAKRGQDVALRCDPISGHVSLFWYQQALGQGPEFLTYFQNEAQLDKSGLPSDRFFAERPEGSVSTLKIQRTQQEDSAVYLCASSSRRIGPSGNTIYFGEGSWLTVV.

This chain connects TRBV4-2 to TRBJ1-5; weak D call: TRBD1 (5 bases). Germline V lookup: CDR1 LGHNA, CDR2 YNFKEQ. The V end lost 1 base, the J end lost 4 bases, and 14 bases lay between the germline ends. The CDR3 extends over 16 amino acids. The CDR3 spells CASSQVADSSNQPQHF. For the CDR3, the DNA is TGTGCCAGCAGCCAAGTCGCCGACAGTTCAAATCAGCCCCAGCATTTT.

The gene calls are TRBV6-5 and TRBJ1-1; D is perhaps TRBD1 (5 bases). This CDR3 is 15 amino acids long. Trimming took 2 bases from V and 0 from J, leaving 10 bases between them. Germline V gives CDR1 MNHEY, CDR2 SVGAGI. Written as DNA, the CDR3 is TGTGCCAGCAGTTACCTCACAGGCCTGAACACTGAAGCTTTCTTT. It codes for CASSYLTGLNTEAFF.